These 26 T cell receptor beta chains came from one sample sequenced in a study of response to subunit inactivated influenza vaccine (dated by TCRdb to between 2018 and 2020). Libraries were prepared through RT-PCR. Sequencing used an Illumina HiSeq 2500. TCRdb reprocessed the public reads (quality trimming at Q25 with fastp, clone calling with MiXCR) and kept in-frame beta chains. Entries are consolidated by CDR3 protein sequence, retaining the most common genes and DNA. The table for this sample lists roughly 500,000 distinct CDR3 sequences; 25% of them were counted only once. Over 1.5% of the sample goes to the ten largest clones. Sequences were derived from CD4+ T cells sorted from PBMCs, sampled roughly 5 days after vaccination. The receptors here all came from a man aged 50-59 years who received an inactivated influenza vaccine. Donor details come from another sample of the same person, matched by shared clones.

V gene TRBV5-4 combines with J gene TRBJ1-5; 7 nucleotides match TRBD1. CDR1 SGHNT and CDR2 YYREEE come from the germline V gene (reference sequence). This CDR3 is built from 12 residues. The V and J ends lost 4 bases and 10 bases, in that order; junction bases with no gene match: 5. Here the CDR3 DNA reads TGTGCCAGCAGCGCCAGGGGGGGACCCCAGCATTTT. It yields the protein CASSARGGPQHF.

V and J are TRBV4-2 and TRBJ2-7, with D possibly being TRBD1 (6 bases). The CDR3 covers 15 residues. V dropped 0 bases and J dropped 2 bases, with 11 bases sitting between them. Germline lookup yields CDR1 LGHNA and CDR2 YNFKEQ. The CDR3 coding sequence is TGTGCCAGCAGCCAAGATCCGGGACAAACCTACGAGCAGTACTTC. It specifies CASSQDPGQTYEQYF.

The chain joins TRBV4-1 to TRBJ2-7, with 8 nucleotides matching TRBD1. V lost 1 base, J lost 0 bases, and 5 bases stayed unmatched. The germline gives CDR1 MGHRA, CDR2 YSYEKL. This CDR3 has 16 residues. The CDR3 spells CASSQVSGQASYEQYF. CDR3 in DNA: TGCGCCAGCAGCCAAGTTTCGGGACAGGCCTCCTACGAGCAGTACTTC.

This clonotype was detected a few times. The rearrangement links TRBV5-6 to TRBJ1-5; possible D gene TRBD1, 6 bases. Germline values: CDR1 SGHDT, CDR2 YYEEEE. V was pared by 4 bases and J by 5 bases, with 13 bases between. The CDR3 sequence is 14 residues long. CDR3 in DNA: TGTGCCAGCAGCAGAATCAGGGGTGATCAGCCCCAGCATTTT. It codes for CASSRIRGDQPQHF.

The chain combines TRBV10-3 with TRBJ1-1, with D hard to call. CDR3 length: 17 residues. Germline CDR1 is ENHRY and CDR2 is SYGVKD. Trimming took off 5 bases at V and 3 bases at J, with 22 bases between the two ends. Here the CDR3 reads CAISLDPVGNVDTEAFF. The DNA for the CDR3 is TGTGCCATCAGTTTGGACCCCGTGGGGAATGTCGACACTGAAGCTTTCTTT.

The J gene is TRBJ2-7, the V gene TRBV28, with TRBD2 identical over 7 bases. V was clipped by 6 bases and J by 7 bases; unmatched bases: 12. The CDR3 runs to 14 residues. CDR1 is MDHEN, CDR2 SYDVKM, per germline. The CDR3 reads CASRGGGSLGEQYF. The CDR3 DNA is TGTGCCAGCAGGGGCGGGGGTAGCTTGGGAGAGCAGTACTTC.

This CDR3 is CASSRATSSLVYNEQFF. In DNA form, the CDR3 reads TGTGCCAGCTCACGCGCGACTAGCTCACTAGTTTACAATGAGCAGTTCTTC. The chain couples TRBV18 to TRBJ2-1, with 7 bases aligning to TRBD2. Germline V lookup: CDR1 KGHSH, CDR2 LQKENI. This CDR3 is 17 amino acids long. V shed 4 bases and J 4 bases; nucleotides not matched to a gene: 13.

There are a few counts of this clonotype. The chain joins TRBV15 to TRBJ2-7, with TRBD1 matching 12 bases. The germline gives CDR1 LNHNV, CDR2 YYDKDF (reference sequence). The CDR3 contains 15 residues. Trimming removed 7 bases from V and 4 bases from J; junction bases left unmatched: 8. The CDR3 DNA reads TGTGCCACCACCAACCCGGGACAGGGGGCTTACGAGCAGTACTTC. Protein product: CATTNPGQGAYEQYF.

The rearrangement links TRBV20-1 to TRBJ1-5; D not resolved. Germline values: CDR1 DFQATT, CDR2 SNEGSKA (reference sequence). Trimming pared 2 bases from V and 4 bases from J, leaving 9 bases between. The CDR3 totals 13 residues. In DNA, the CDR3 is TGCAGTGCTAGAACGCCAGGAAATCAGCCCCAGCATTTT. Its translation: CSARTPGNQPQHF.

This clonotype was seen a few times. The chain uses TRBV25-1 and TRBJ1-1, with D unclear. This CDR3 is built from 11 residues. V lost 1 base to trimming and J lost 7 bases, with 4 bases between them. CDR1 and CDR2 from the germline V gene are MGHDK and SYGVNS. CDR3 sequence: CASSESLEAFF. The CDR3 coding sequence is TGTGCCAGCAGTGAATCTCTTGAAGCTTTCTTT.

This chain links TRBV12-3 or TRBV12-4 with TRBJ1-1; possible D gene TRBD1, 5 bases. Deletions cut 5 bases from V and 5 bases from J, with 18 bases between. CDR3 size: 15 residues. CDR3 amino acids: CASSPRAGGGTEAFF. For the CDR3, the DNA is TGTGCCAGCAGTCCTAGGGCAGGTGGGGGGACTGAAGCTTTCTTT.

The V gene is TRBV24-1, the J gene TRBJ1-2; D gene ambiguous. Germline CDR1 reads KGHDR; CDR2 reads SFDVKD. The CDR3 loop spans 12 amino acids. The germline V and J ends were trimmed by 4 bases and 5 bases, with 7 bases remaining between them. CDR3 nucleotide sequence: TGTGCCACCAGTGAGGGCCGTTATGGCTACACCTTC. Translating it yields CATSEGRYGYTF.

This chain uses TRBV6-2 or TRBV6-3 with TRBJ2-3; the D call may be TRBD1 or TRBD2 (5 bases each). The CDR3 spans 14 residues. Per germline, CDR1 MNHEY and CDR2 SVGEGT. The germline V and J ends were trimmed by 8 bases and 4 bases, with 16 bases remaining between them. CDR3: CASRNHGGADTQYF. The CDR3 region has the DNA TGTGCCAGCCGGAATCATGGGGGTGCAGATACGCAGTATTTT.

This clonotype was detected only a few times. This chain uses TRBV29-1 with TRBJ2-3; D perhaps matches TRBD2 (7 bases). The V end lost 7 bases, the J end lost 5 bases, and 19 bases lay between the germline ends. The CDR3 loop spans 14 amino acids. Germline CDR1 reads SQVTM; CDR2 reads ANQGSEA. The CDR3 DNA reads TGCAGCGCAGACGGGGGGCCCCGGAGAGATACGCAGTATTTT. This sequence encodes CSADGGPRRDTQYF.

This clonotype was observed many times. The rearrangement links TRBV7-9 to TRBJ2-5; TRBD2 matches 8 bases. The CDR3 is 13 residues long. Germline V CDR1 and CDR2: SEHNR, FQNEAQ (reference sequence). Unmatched junction bases numbered 1, after V lost 3 bases and J lost 4 bases. As DNA, the CDR3 is TGTGCCAGCAGCTTCGCGGGGGGAGAGACCCAGTACTTC. Protein sequence: CASSFAGGETQYF.

The chain combines TRBV20-1 with TRBJ2-2; 7 bases are a match to TRBD2. Germline values: CDR1 DFQATT, CDR2 SNEGSKA (reference sequence). V lost 3 bases, J lost 4 bases, and 5 bases stayed unmatched. The CDR3 totals 14 residues. CDR3: CSASPSGVTGELFF. The CDR3 coding sequence is TGCAGTGCTAGTCCGAGCGGGGTCACCGGGGAGCTGTTTTTT.

The J gene is TRBJ2-2, the V gene TRBV24-1, with D perhaps being TRBD1 or TRBD2 (6 bases each). This CDR3 contains 16 residues. Per germline, CDR1 KGHDR and CDR2 SFDVKD. The V and J ends lost 3 bases and 5 bases respectively, with 15 bases between them. The CDR3 spells CATSDPQGRGTGELFF. As DNA, the CDR3 is TGTGCCACCAGTGATCCACAGGGACGGGGGACCGGGGAGCTGTTTTTT.

This clonotype was counted at least ten times. V usage is TRBV29-1 and J usage is TRBJ2-7, with 9 positions matching TRBD1. The germline CDR1 and CDR2 sequences are SQVTM and ANQGSEA. Germline trimming cut 3 bases from V and 6 bases from J; bases unmatched to any gene: 6. There are 13 residues in the CDR3. In DNA, the CDR3 is TGCAGCGTTGAGTCCGGGACAGGGACCGAGCAGTACTTC. As protein: CSVESGTGTEQYF.

The gene calls are TRBV6-1 and TRBJ2-2, with 9 positions matching TRBD2. The CDR3 sequence is 17 residues long. With 6 bases clipped from V and 4 bases from J, the junction kept 12 bases outside the gene matches. Germline V gene data show CDR1 as MNHNS and CDR2 as SASEGT. CDR3 amino acids: CASSPDRAGGGTGELFF. In nucleotides, the CDR3 is TGTGCCAGCAGCCCGGATAGGGCGGGAGGGGGCACCGGGGAGCTGTTTTTT.

The chain employs TRBV5-1 and TRBJ2-1; D possibly corresponds to TRBD2 (6 bases). CDR1 is SGHRS, CDR2 YFSETQ, per germline. Trimming pared 2 bases from V and 9 bases from J, leaving 9 bases between. The CDR3 is 12 amino acids. For the CDR3, the DNA is TGCGCCAGCAGCTTACTAGCCGCTGAGCAGTTCTTC. The encoded protein is CASSLLAAEQFF.

This clonotype appeared a few times. The V call is TRBV5-1, the J call TRBJ1-5, with 10 bases aligning to TRBD1. V lost 1 base to trimming and J lost 5 bases; unmatched junction nucleotides: 3. From germline, CDR1 is SGHRS and CDR2 YFSETQ. This CDR3 region has 15 residues. The CDR3 DNA reads as TGCGCCAGCAGCTTGATGGGGACAGGGGATCAGCCCCAGCATTTT. Translating it yields CASSLMGTGDQPQHF.

The chain couples TRBV18 to TRBJ2-7; 7 bases map to TRBD1. CDR3 length: 12 residues. Germline V lookup: CDR1 KGHSH, CDR2 LQKENI. With V trimmed by 8 bases and J by 2 bases, 3 bases remained unmatched. The CDR3 nucleotides read TGTGCCAGCAGACAGGGACCCTACGAGCAGTACTTC. Protein product: CASRQGPYEQYF.

In this sample, this clonotype turned up a few times. This chain joins TRBV9 and TRBJ2-1; D tentatively reads TRBD1 or TRBD2 (5 bases each). The CDR3 covers 14 residues. CDR1 SGDLS and CDR2 YYNGEE come from the germline V gene. Deletions cut 0 bases from V and 7 bases from J, with 11 bases between. The CDR3 coding sequence is TGTGCCAGCAGCGTAGTTGGGGGAAGGAATGAGCAGTTCTTC. It codes for CASSVVGGRNEQFF.

V is TRBV12-3 or TRBV12-4 and J is TRBJ2-7, with D perhaps TRBD2 (5 bases). The CDR3 has 15 amino acids. The V end lost 4 bases, the J end lost 5 bases, and 18 bases lay between the germline ends. The CDR3 DNA reads as TGTGCCAGCAGTTCAGTCGGAGGAGTCCCCAACGAGCAGTACTTC. Residues: CASSSVGGVPNEQYF.

The gene calls are TRBV11-2 and TRBJ2-2; a possible D gene is TRBD1 (6 bases). The V end lost 5 bases, the J end lost 5 bases, and 15 bases lay between the germline ends. The CDR3 consists of 15 residues. The V gene's germline CDR1 is SGHAT and CDR2 FQNNGV. For the CDR3, the DNA is TGTGCCAGCAGCCAAGTCTCCAGGGGAACCGGGGAGCTGTTTTTT. Translated, it gives CASSQVSRGTGELFF.

The chain is built from TRBV28 and TRBJ1-1; D perhaps matches TRBD1 (5 bases). V shed 6 bases and J shed 5 bases, with 13 bases lying between them. The CDR3 is made up of 13 amino acids. Looked up from germline, CDR1 is MDHEN and CDR2 is SYDVKM. This CDR3 reads CASRLPRETEAFF. DNA of the CDR3: TGTGCCAGCAGGTTACCCAGGGAGACTGAAGCTTTCTTT. The complete variable domain, with remaining parts taken from reference TRBV28 and TRBJ1-1, reads DVKVTQSSRYLVKRTGEKVFLECVQDMDHENMFWYRQDPGLGLRLIYFSYDVKMKEKGDIPEGYSVSREKKERFSLILESASTNQTSMYLCASRLPRETEAFFGQGTRLTVV.